A single TCR beta chain is shown here with its context. Antigen: not known. Each CDR3 protein is one row after TCRdb ran MiXCR on the 5' RACE reads. The sample lists fewer than 450,000 distinct CDR3 sequences; approximately 21% were seen once. The entry originates in a study of T-cell memory formation after mild COVID-19. Broader study findings: Clones that shrank (day 15 to 85) were balanced CD4/CD8, whereas later expanders leaned CD4+. Cross-reactive memory seemingly joined, as some responding clones were found in pre-infection memory.

Germline assignment: CDR1 SGHRS and CDR2 YFSETQ. V lost 4 bases, J lost 4 bases, and 5 bases stayed unmatched. There are 14 residues in the CDR3. The chain couples TRBV5-1 to TRBJ2-5; 9 bases match TRBD1. The sequence came from an adult woman who had mild COVID-19 (a few samples of this study predate the infection). Cell type and time point are not known. The sequencing sample was made of PBMCs or a T cell subset sorted from them (not recorded which). The DNA of the CDR3 is TGCGCCAGCAGCCAGAGGACAGGGGTAGAGACCCAGTACTTC. It yields the protein CASSQRTGVETQYF.